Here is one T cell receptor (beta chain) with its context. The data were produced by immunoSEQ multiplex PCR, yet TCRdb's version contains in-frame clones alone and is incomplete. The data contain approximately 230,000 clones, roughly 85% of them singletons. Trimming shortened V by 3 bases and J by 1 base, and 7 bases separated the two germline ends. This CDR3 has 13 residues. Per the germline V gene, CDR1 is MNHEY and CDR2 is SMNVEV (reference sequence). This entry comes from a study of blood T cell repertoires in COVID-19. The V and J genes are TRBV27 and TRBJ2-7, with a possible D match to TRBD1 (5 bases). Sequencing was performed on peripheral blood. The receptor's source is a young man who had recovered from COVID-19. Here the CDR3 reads CASSLAGSYEQYF. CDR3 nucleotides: TGTGCCAGCAGTTTGGCAGGGTCCTACGAGCAGTACTTC.